This entry lists 17 T cell receptor beta chains sequenced from one sample in a study of blood T cell repertoires in COVID-19. Data came from immunoSEQ multiplex PCR; TCRdb stores just in-frame clones and leaves some out. The data hold about 190,000 clones, with 80% observed a single time. Input material: peripheral blood. The receptor source for this set is a man in his sixties with acute or convalescent COVID-19.

The chain couples TRBV15 to TRBJ2-6; D gene uncertain. Germline V gives CDR1 LNHNV, CDR2 YYDKDF (reference sequence). The ends were cut back, 6 bases at V and 3 bases at J, with 12 bases in the middle. The CDR3 sequence is 15 residues long. CDR3 sequence: CATRSGSGGANVLTF. The CDR3 bases are TGTGCCACCAGGTCAGGTAGTGGTGGGGCCAACGTCCTGACTTTC. The full variable domain, its missing parts supplied by reference TRBV15 and TRBJ2-6, is DAMVIQNPRYQVTQFGKPVTLSCSQTLNHNVMYWYQQKSSQAPKLLFHYYDKDFNNEADTPDNFQSRRPNTSFCFLDIRSPGLGDTAMYLCATRSGSGGANVLTFGAGSRLTVL.

The chain uses TRBV6-5 and TRBJ2-1; D unclear. The V and J ends lost 5 bases and 0 bases respectively, with 8 bases between them. Germline values: CDR1 MNHEY, CDR2 SVGAGI. There are 14 residues in the CDR3. The CDR3 region is CASSPAYSYNEQFF. The DNA of the CDR3 is TGTGCCAGCAGTCCAGCGTACTCCTACAATGAGCAGTTCTTC.

J is TRBJ1-3 and V is TRBV13; D unclear. The CDR3 consists of 16 residues. Germline V lookup: CDR1 PRHDT, CDR2 FYEKMQ (reference sequence). The V and J ends lost 5 bases and 0 bases respectively, with 14 bases between them. The DNA of the CDR3 is TGTGCCAGCAGCACGTCCGACACTCTCTCTGGAAACACCATATATTTT. It specifies CASSTSDTLSGNTIYF.

The chain joins TRBV6-1 to TRBJ1-2, with D tentatively TRBD1 (5 bases). Trimming left V 2 bases short and J 3 bases short, with 13 bases between. This CDR3 region has 15 residues. Per germline, CDR1 MNHNS and CDR2 SASEGT. The chain's CDR3 is CASSESFGGDYGYTF. CDR3 sequence (DNA): TGTGCCAGCAGTGAAAGTTTTGGGGGGGACTATGGCTACACCTTC.

This rearrangement joins TRBV6-6 to TRBJ1-3; TRBD1 is a possible D gene (5 bases). V lost 0 bases to trimming and J lost 4 bases, with 7 bases between them. CDR1 is MNHNY and CDR2 is SVGAGI in the germline V gene (reference sequence). This CDR3 comprises 14 residues. This CDR3 reads CASSYSPGGNTIYF. The DNA of the CDR3 is TGTGCCAGCAGTTACTCCCCAGGGGGAAACACCATATATTTT.

The rearrangement joins TRBV11-3 to TRBJ1-2; D is undetermined. V dropped 0 bases and J dropped 8 bases, with 13 bases sitting between them. Per the germline V gene, CDR1 is SGHNT and CDR2 is YENEEA. The CDR3 extends over 14 amino acids. CDR3 loop: CASSLESGGNGYTF. The CDR3 nucleotides are TGTGCCAGCAGCTTAGAATCCGGAGGGAACGGCTACACCTTC.

J is TRBJ1-1 and V is TRBV2; tentative D call: TRBD1 (5 bases). The CDR3 is made up of 14 amino acids. Trimming stripped 6 bases from V and 5 bases from J, with 16 bases between. Per germline, CDR1 SNHLY and CDR2 FYNNEI. The CDR3, as DNA: TGTGCCAGCAGCGTGACAGCTAAAGAAACTGAAGCTTTCTTT. Protein product: CASSVTAKETEAFF.

The chain has TRBV7-2 and TRBJ2-1; D is unresolved. This CDR3 region has 12 residues. Trimming removed 6 bases at V and 4 bases at J, with 7 bases between. Germline assignment: CDR1 SGHTA and CDR2 FQGNSA. The CDR3 here is CASSPFYNEQFF. The CDR3 DNA reads TGTGCCAGCAGTCCGTTTTACAATGAGCAGTTCTTC. Full variable domain (outside the CDR3, taken from reference TRBV7-2 and TRBJ2-1): GAGVSQSPSNKVTEKGKDVELRCDPISGHTALYWYRQSLGQGLEFLIYFQGNSAPDKSGLPSDRFSAERTGGSVSTLTIQRTQQEDSAVYLCASSPFYNEQFFGPGTRLTVL.

V and J are TRBV7-2 and TRBJ2-3, with 7 bases fitting TRBD1. The CDR3 has 16 amino acids. V shed 5 bases, J shed 6 bases, and the junction held 14 bases outside the gene matches. In germline, CDR1 is SGHTA, CDR2 FQGNSA. The CDR3 region has the DNA TGTGCCAGCAGCCTAATATACAGGGGCGACAGGGATACGCAGTATTTT. Translated, it gives CASSLIYRGDRDTQYF.

This chain uses TRBV4-1 with TRBJ2-2, with 12 bases matching TRBD2. Trimming removed 1 base from V and 9 bases from J; junction bases left unmatched: 6. The CDR3 consists of 16 residues. Germline V gene data show CDR1 as MGHRA and CDR2 as YSYEKL. CDR3 residues: CASSQAMTSGSRELFF. The CDR3, as DNA: TGCGCCAGCAGCCAAGCCATGACTAGCGGGAGCCGGGAGCTGTTTTTT.

CDR3 amino acids: CASSYVAGAYNEQFF. CDR3 bases: TGTGCCAGCAGTTACGTTGCGGGGGCCTACAATGAGCAGTTCTTC. The V and J genes are TRBV6-2 or TRBV6-3 and TRBJ2-1; 7 positions agree with TRBD2. Germline loops: CDR1 MNHEY, CDR2 SVGEGT. This CDR3 is 15 amino acids long. The trim removed 2 bases at V and 2 bases at J, leaving 3 bases unmatched.

This sequence joins TRBV6-5 and TRBJ1-6; TRBD1 aligns across 8 bases. CDR3 size: 15 residues. In germline, CDR1 is MNHEY, CDR2 SVGAGI. The trim removed 6 bases at V and 7 bases at J, leaving 8 bases unmatched. The CDR3 DNA sequence: TGTGCCAGCAGGCCCCAGGGGGCTCGAAATTCACCCCTCCACTTT. It encodes CASRPQGARNSPLHF.

The rearrangement uses TRBV11-2 and TRBJ1-1; TRBD1 aligns across 7 bases. The CDR3 sequence is 14 residues long. V lost 8 bases and J lost 3; bases outside the gene matches: 9. Germline-derived CDR1 and CDR2 are SGHAT and FQNNGV. Here the CDR3 DNA reads TGTGCCAGCGGACGACAGGGCGCGGACACTGAAGCTTTCTTT. It is translated as CASGRQGADTEAFF.

The chain joins TRBV7-8 to TRBJ2-4, with 7 bases fitting TRBD1. Germline V CDR1 and CDR2: SGHVS, FQNEAQ. The CDR3 has 17 residues. Trimming took 2 bases from V and 5 from J; bases not matched to a gene: 12. The CDR3 sequence is CASSLPRTGGTENIQYF. For the CDR3, the DNA is TGTGCCAGCAGCTTACCTAGGACAGGTGGGACCGAAAACATTCAGTACTTC.

This rearrangement joins TRBV12-5 to TRBJ2-2, with a possible D match to TRBD2 (5 bases). The CDR3 covers 13 residues. Germline lookup yields CDR1 LGHNT and CDR2 FRNRAP. The ends were cut back, 4 bases at V and 8 bases at J, with 11 bases in the middle. The CDR3 sequence is CASGSGNSGELFF. The CDR3 region has the DNA TGTGCTAGTGGTTCGGGAAATTCGGGGGAGCTGTTTTTT.

V usage is TRBV7-2 and J usage is TRBJ2-7; D possibly corresponds to TRBD2 (6 bases). The germline V gene has CDR1 SGHTA and CDR2 FQGNSA. This CDR3 spans 14 amino acids. V lost 5 bases and J 3 bases, leaving 14 bases between the germline ends. The CDR3 sequence is CASSPGTWNYEQYF. The CDR3 DNA follows: TGTGCCAGCAGCCCCGGGACTTGGAACTACGAGCAGTACTTC.

The V call is TRBV7-9, the J call TRBJ2-6, with TRBD1 matching over 9 bases. V trimming: 5 bases; J trimming: 0 bases; junction bases outside the gene matches: 5. CDR1 and CDR2 from the germline V gene are SEHNR and FQNEAQ (reference sequence). The CDR3 extends over 17 amino acids. The CDR3 spells CASSPGTGTSGANVLTF. The CDR3 DNA is TGTGCCAGCAGCCCGGGGACAGGGACCTCTGGGGCCAACGTCCTGACTTTC.